This is a list of T cell receptor beta chains from one sample in a study of blood T cell repertoires in COVID-19. Sequencing was performed with immunoSEQ multiplex PCR; in TCRdb, only in-frame clones are kept and a portion is missing. The data hold some 120,000 clones, with 60% to 85% observed a single time. The sample taken for sequencing was peripheral blood. The receptors originated from a human donor with acute or convalescent COVID-19. The donor label of this sample is uncertain. CDR3s include the opening cysteine and the closing phenylalanine or tryptophan.

>TRBV3-1/TRBV3-2|TRBJ2-7
CASSPPSSYEQYF
>TRBV28|TRBJ2-3
CASSSPQGAAGTDTQYF
>TRBV28|TRBJ1-2
CASSLGRGFFYGYTF
>TRBV19|TRBJ2-4
CASRPGQVNIQYF
>TRBV5-4|TRBJ2-2
CASSLRGGELFF
>TRBV6-6|TRBJ1-5
CASSRSEGQPQHF
>TRBV29-1|TRBJ1-2
CSVEWQGADGYTF
>TRBV12-5|TRBJ2-1
CASGLVLSEISGASSYNEQFF
>TRBV18|TRBJ1-6
CASSLQDYNSPLHF
>TRBV2|TRBJ2-6
CASSPGGSGANVLTF
>TRBV18|TRBJ2-5
CASSLTGGETQYF
>TRBV30|TRBJ1-1
CAWRNTDRGRGAFF
>TRBV11-2|TRBJ2-2
CASTKVGGGAGELFF
>TRBV3-1/TRBV3-2|TRBJ2-2
CASSPPGVGTGELFF
>TRBV7-9|TRBJ1-6
CASSPQTGPLHF
>TRBV10-3|TRBJ1-2
CAISLTGNLYGYTF
>TRBV5-6|TRBJ1-1
CASSHTRDRGRTEAFF
>TRBV9|TRBJ1-2
CASSPAGAGGYTF
>TRBV28|TRBJ1-2
CASNLSPGTGDFYGYTF
>TRBV2|TRBJ2-2
CASSEDGNTGELFF
>TRBV5-1|TRBJ2-7
CASFRDRGYEQYF
>TRBV28|TRBJ1-1
CASRRPVRTKNTEAFF
>TRBV5-1|TRBJ2-1
CASSLIAGNNEQFF
>TRBV18|TRBJ2-2
CASSPRQVNTGELFF
>TRBV9|TRBJ1-1
CASSAGDRGLGAFF
>TRBV7-7|TRBJ2-3
CASSSGQGSTDTQYF
>TRBV29-1|TRBJ2-7
CSVRLNSYEQYF
>TRBV2|TRBJ1-1
CASRGFTRGTEAFF
>TRBV5-1|TRBJ2-7
CASSLASAGGTTYEQYF
>TRBV6-5|TRBJ2-6
CATPTVSGANVLTF
>TRBV3-1/TRBV3-2|TRBJ1-3
CASSHDTSSGNTIYF
>TRBV6-5|TRBJ1-1
CASSYDRGGMNTEAFF
>TRBV6-5|TRBJ1-5
CASLNTGGGQPQHF
>TRBV6-5|TRBJ1-2
CASSETGRGGYTF
>TRBV21-1|TRBJ1-6
CASSTGTGSLNPYSPLHF
>TRBV5-1|TRBJ1-1
CASSPEPLGGITEAFF
>TRBV12-3/TRBV12-4|TRBJ1-1
CASSLVSPAEAFF
>TRBV18|TRBJ1-1
CASSPRDRTTLLGPEAFF
>TRBV5-6|TRBJ2-5
CASSLSTSGGIETQYF
>TRBV9|TRBJ1-6
CASSSGDGYNSPLHF
>TRBV30|TRBJ1-6
CAWAGTGGASPLHF
>TRBV5-1|TRBJ2-3
CASSPGGPTDTQYF
>TRBV5-8|TRBJ2-3
CASSLDRGAVPDTQYF
>TRBV19|TRBJ1-1
CASSIGQANTEAFF
>TRBV30|TRBJ2-3
CAWSATGGGDTQYF
>TRBV10-2|TRBJ1-5
CASRQFASNQPQHF
>TRBV6-5|TRBJ2-3
CASWEASTDTQYF
>TRBV27|TRBJ1-5
CASSWGSLILYSNQPQHF
>TRBV24-1|TRBJ2-1
CATSDSSSILQFF
>TRBV20-1|TRBJ1-6
CSASGPESPLHF